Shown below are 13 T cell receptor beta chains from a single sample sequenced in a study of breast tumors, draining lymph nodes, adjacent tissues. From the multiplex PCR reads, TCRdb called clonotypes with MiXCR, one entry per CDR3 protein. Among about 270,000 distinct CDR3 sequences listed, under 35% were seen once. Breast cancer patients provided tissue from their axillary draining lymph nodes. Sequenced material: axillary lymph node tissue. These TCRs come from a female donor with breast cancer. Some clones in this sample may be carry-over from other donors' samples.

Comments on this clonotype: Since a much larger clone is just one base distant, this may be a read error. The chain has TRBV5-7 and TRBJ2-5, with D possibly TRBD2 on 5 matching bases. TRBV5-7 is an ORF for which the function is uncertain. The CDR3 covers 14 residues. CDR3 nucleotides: TGTGCCGGCAGCTTGATAGCGATACAAGAGACCCAGTACTTC. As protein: CAGSLIAIQETQYF.

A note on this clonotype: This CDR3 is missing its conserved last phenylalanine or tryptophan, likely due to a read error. The CDR3 nucleotides are TGCGCCAGCAGCTTAAGTCCAACGAACACTGAAGCTTTCTCT. As protein: CASSLSPTNTEAFS. The chain is built from TRBV5-1 and TRBJ1-1; no definite D call. The germline V and J ends were trimmed by 2 bases and 1 base, with 9 bases remaining between them. Per germline, CDR1 SGHRS and CDR2 YFSETQ. The CDR3 spans 14 residues.

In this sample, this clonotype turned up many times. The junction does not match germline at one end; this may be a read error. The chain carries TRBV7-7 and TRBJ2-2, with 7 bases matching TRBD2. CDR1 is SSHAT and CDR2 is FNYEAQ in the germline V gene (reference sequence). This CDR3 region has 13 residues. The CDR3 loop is CASSLAREGELFF. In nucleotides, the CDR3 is TGTGCTAGCAGCTTAGCGCGGGAGGGGGAGCTGTTTTTT.

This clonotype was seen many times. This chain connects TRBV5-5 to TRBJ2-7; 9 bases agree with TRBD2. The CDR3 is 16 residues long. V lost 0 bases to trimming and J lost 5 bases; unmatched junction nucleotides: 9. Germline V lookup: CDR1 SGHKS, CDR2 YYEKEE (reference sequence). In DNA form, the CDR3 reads TGTGCCAGCAGCTTGGGACTAGCGGTCCTAGGGCACGAGCAGTACTTC. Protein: CASSLGLAVLGHEQYF.

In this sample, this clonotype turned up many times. The CDR3 loop reads CSANTGSGDQPQHF. CDR3 nucleotides: TGCAGTGCTAATACAGGGTCGGGGGATCAGCCCCAGCATTTT. The chain employs TRBV20-1 and TRBJ1-5, with a possible D match to TRBD1 (6 bases). The CDR3 is 14 residues long. Between the trimmed V and J ends, which lost 4 bases and 5 bases, there was a span of 15 bases. The germline V gene has CDR1 DFQATT and CDR2 SNEGSKA (reference sequence).

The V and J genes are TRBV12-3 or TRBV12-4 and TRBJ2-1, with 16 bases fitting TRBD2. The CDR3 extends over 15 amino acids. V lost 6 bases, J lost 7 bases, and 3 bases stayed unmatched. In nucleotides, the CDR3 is TGTGCCAGCAGGAAGGGACTAGCGGGGGGGAATGAGCAGTTCTTC. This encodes CASRKGLAGGNEQFF.

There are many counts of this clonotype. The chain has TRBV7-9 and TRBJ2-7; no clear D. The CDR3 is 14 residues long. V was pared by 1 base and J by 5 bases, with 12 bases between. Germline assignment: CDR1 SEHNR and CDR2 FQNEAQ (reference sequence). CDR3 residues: CASSLDGGGDEQYF. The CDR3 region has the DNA TGTGCCAGCAGCTTAGATGGCGGTGGCGACGAGCAGTACTTC.

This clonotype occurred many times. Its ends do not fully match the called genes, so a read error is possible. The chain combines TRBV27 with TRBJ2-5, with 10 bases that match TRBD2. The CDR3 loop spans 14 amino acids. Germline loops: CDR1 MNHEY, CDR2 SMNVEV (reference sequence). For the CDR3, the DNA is TGTGCTAGCAGCCGACTAGCGGGTGAAGAGACCCAGTACTTC. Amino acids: CASSRLAGEETQYF.

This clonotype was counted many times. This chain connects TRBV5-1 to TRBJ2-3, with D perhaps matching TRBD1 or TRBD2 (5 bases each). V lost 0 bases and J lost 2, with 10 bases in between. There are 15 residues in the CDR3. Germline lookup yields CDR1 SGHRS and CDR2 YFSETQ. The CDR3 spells CASSLVTGPTDTQYF. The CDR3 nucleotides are TGCGCCAGCAGCTTGGTAACGGGACCCACAGATACGCAGTATTTT.

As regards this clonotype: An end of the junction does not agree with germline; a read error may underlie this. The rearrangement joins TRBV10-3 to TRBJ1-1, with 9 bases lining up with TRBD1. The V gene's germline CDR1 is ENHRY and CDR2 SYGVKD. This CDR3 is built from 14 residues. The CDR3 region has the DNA TGTGCCATCAGTCCCGGGACAGGGATCACTGAAGCTTCCTTT. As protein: CAISPGTGITEASF.

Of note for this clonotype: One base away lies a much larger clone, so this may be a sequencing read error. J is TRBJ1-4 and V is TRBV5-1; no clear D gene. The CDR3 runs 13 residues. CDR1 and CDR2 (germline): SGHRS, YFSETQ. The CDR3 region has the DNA TGCGCCAGCAGCTTGGGGCAGGTGGAAAACCTGTTTTTT. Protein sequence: CASSLGQVENLFF. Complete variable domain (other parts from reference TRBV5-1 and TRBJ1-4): KAGVTQTPRYLIKTRGQQVTLSCSPISGHRSVSWYQQTPGQGLQFLFEYFSETQRNKGNFPGRFSGRQFSNSRSEMNVSTLELGDSALYLCASSLGQVENLFFGSGTQLSVL.

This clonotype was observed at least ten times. CDR3 sequence (DNA): TGTGCCTGGAGTGTATCGTCGCGTTACGAGCAGTACTTC. It specifies CAWSVSSRYEQYF. The chain links TRBV30 to TRBJ2-7; no reliable D call. CDR1 is GTSNPN and CDR2 is SVGIG in the germline V gene (reference sequence). V lost 0 bases, J lost 4 bases, and 10 bases lay in between. The CDR3 is made up of 13 amino acids.

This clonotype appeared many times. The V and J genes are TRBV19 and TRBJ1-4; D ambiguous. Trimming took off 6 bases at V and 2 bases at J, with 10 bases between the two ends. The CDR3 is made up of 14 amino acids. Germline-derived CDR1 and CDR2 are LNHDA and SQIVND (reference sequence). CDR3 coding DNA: TGTGCCAGTAGAAACAGCGTTACTAATGAAAAACTGTTTTTT. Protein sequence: CASRNSVTNEKLFF.